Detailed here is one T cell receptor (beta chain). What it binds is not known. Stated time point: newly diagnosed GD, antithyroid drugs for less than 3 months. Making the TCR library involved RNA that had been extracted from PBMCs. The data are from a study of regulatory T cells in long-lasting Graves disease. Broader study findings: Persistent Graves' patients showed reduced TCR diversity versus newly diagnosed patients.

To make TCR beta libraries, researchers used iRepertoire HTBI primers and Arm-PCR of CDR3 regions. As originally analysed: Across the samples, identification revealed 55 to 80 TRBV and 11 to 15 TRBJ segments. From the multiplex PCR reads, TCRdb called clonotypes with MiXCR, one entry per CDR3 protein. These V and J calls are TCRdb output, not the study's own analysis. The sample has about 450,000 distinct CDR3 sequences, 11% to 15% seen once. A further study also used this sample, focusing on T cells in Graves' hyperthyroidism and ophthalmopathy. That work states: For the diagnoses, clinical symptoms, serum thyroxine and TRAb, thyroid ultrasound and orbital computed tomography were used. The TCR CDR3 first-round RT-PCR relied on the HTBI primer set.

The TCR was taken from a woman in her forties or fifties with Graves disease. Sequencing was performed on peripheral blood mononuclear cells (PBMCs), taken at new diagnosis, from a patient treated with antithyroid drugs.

The CDR3 DNA sequence: TGTGCCAGCAGCTTTGGGCAGCGAGAGACCCAGTACTTC. Translated, it gives CASSFGQRETQYF. This chain joins TRBV11-2 and TRBJ2-5; D unclear. This CDR3 is 13 amino acids long. V lost 3 bases to trimming and J lost 4 bases, with 9 bases between them. Germline V lookup: CDR1 SGHAT, CDR2 FQNNGV.